The TCR beta chain described here comes from a study of T cells in Graves' hyperthyroidism and ophthalmopathy. Study results and limitations: Blood held most thyroid clonotypes expanded above 0.001 frequency. Stable hyperthyroidism was told apart from ophthalmopathy by a model built on 13 V-J features.

V was trimmed by 6 bases and J by 3 bases, leaving 18 bases between them. Germline loops: CDR1 MNHEY, CDR2 SVGAGI. The CDR3 extends over 16 amino acids. Template material for amplifying TCR beta CDR3 regions consisted of RNA transcripts. HTBI primers were the set used in a first-round RT-PCR of the TCR CDR3. A single record per CDR3 protein comes from TCRdb applying MiXCR to the multiplex PCR reads. The sample includes about 510,000 distinct CDR3 sequences, over 35% of them seen just once. Exclusions: uncontrolled infection, other autoimmune disease, pregnancy, lactation. This clonotype came up a few times. Its matching antigen is unknown.

The chain uses TRBV6-5 and TRBJ1-5; D is unclear. Sequencing was performed on peripheral blood or thyroid tissue (not recorded which). The TCR sequence derives from an adult woman with Graves' disease, either hyperthyroidism or ophthalmopathy (not recorded which). CDR3 in amino acids: CASSPRTDGPNQPQHF. The CDR3, as DNA: TGTGCCAGCAGCCCTCGGACGGATGGGCCCAATCAGCCCCAGCATTTT.